The entry below describes one T cell receptor (beta chain). Antigen unknown. Trimming pared 4 bases from V and 3 bases from J, leaving 9 bases between. The CDR3 runs to 13 residues. Germline CDR1 reads SGHRS; CDR2 reads YFSETQ. This specimen belongs to a study of cytomegalovirus exposure and HLA in healthy donors. This PCR relied on a set of 60 Vbeta primers and 13 Jbeta primers. Methods used by the authors: Tens of millions of unique TCR beta chains, roughly 11 million of them shared, were counted by a later analysis. Clones were read by immunoSEQ multiplex PCR, and TCRdb kept only the in-frame ones, dropping some. D and trimming come from the DNA, and the V and J calls and clone size come from that table. The repertoire includes some 130,000 clones, roughly 71% of them detected once, and 1.2% to 1.5% sits in the top ten. Overall study results and limits: Generally TCR sequences proved uncommon, though certain public TCRs appeared in numerous donors. Productive status was seen about 87% or about 30% of the time for most TCR beta V segments in an earlier analysis. A list of 150 to 200 TCR beta chains associated with cytomegalovirus was given.

The chain has TRBV5-1 and TRBJ2-3, with a tentative D call TRBD1 (5 bases). The clonotype comes from a woman in her thirties or forties in good health and CMV-seronegative. The sequenced sample consisted of PBMCs. The CDR3 loop is CASSVGATDTQYF. The CDR3 DNA is TGCGCCAGCAGCGTAGGGGCTACAGATACGCAGTATTTT. Using reference TRBV5-1 and TRBJ2-3 for the parts outside the CDR3, the full variable domain is KAGVTQTPRYLIKTRGQQVTLSCSPISGHRSVSWYQQTPGQGLQFLFEYFSETQRNKGNFPGRFSGRQFSNSRSEMNVSTLELGDSALYLCASSVGATDTQYFGPGTRLTVL.